Detailed here is one TCR beta chain. This specimen belongs to a study of cytomegalovirus exposure and HLA in healthy donors. PCR was performed using 60 Vbeta and 13 Jbeta primers. In the source study's methods: Around 12 million of 80 million to 85 million unique TCR beta chains were shared, per a later count. Sequencing used immunoSEQ multiplex PCR; TCRdb keeps in-frame clones, though not all of them. V and J calls plus clone size are reproduced from that table; the DNA served to infer D and trimming. The data show about 150,000 clones, roughly 80% seen once. Per germline, CDR1 SNHLY and CDR2 FYNNEI. This CDR3 is built from 15 residues. The ends lost 6 bases at V and 0 bases at J; junction bases unmatched: 4.

The sequencing sample was made of PBMCs. This chain links TRBV2 with TRBJ2-2, with 7 positions matching TRBD1. This TCR was recovered from a middle-aged woman in good health and CMV-seronegative. The CDR3: CASRAGTANTGELFF. As DNA, the CDR3 is TGTGCCAGCAGGGCCGGGACAGCGAACACCGGGGAGCTGTTTTTT.